Listed below are T cell receptor beta chains from one sample, sequenced in a study of cytomegalovirus exposure and HLA in healthy donors. Using immunoSEQ multiplex PCR, the repertoire was profiled, and TCRdb retains in-frame clones only, with some absent. The sample shows roughly 110,000 clones, 71% of them seen only once. Input material: PBMCs. The receptors come from a female donor in good health and CMV-seronegative. CDR3s include the opening cysteine and the closing phenylalanine or tryptophan. The D gene is left open where the match is weak. Expanded clones get a size class; other rows say once, few or many, or leave the size out.

V	J	D	size	DNA	CDR3
TRBV4-2	TRBJ2-3	NA	NA	TGTGCCAGCAGCCAGCCCCCCCCGGGTACCAAAAACACAGATACGCAGTATTTT	CASSQPPPGTKNTDTQYF
TRBV4-2	TRBJ2-3	NA	once	TGTGCCAGCAGCCAAGATCGAAGCACAGATATGCAGTATTTT	CASSQDRSTDMQYF
TRBV29-1	TRBJ2-1	TRBD1	NA	TGCAGCGAAATGGGACAGGGGGCGTACAATGAGCAGTTCTTC	CSEMGQGAYNEQFF
TRBV5-1	TRBJ2-2	NA	few	TGCGCCAGCAGCCGCTTGGACAGCACCGGGGAGCTGTTTTTT	CASSRLDSTGELFF
TRBV11-3	TRBJ2-3	TRBD2	few	TGTGCCAGCAGCTTCACGACTAGCCGCGATACGCAGTATTTT	CASSFTTSRDTQYF
TRBV11-2	TRBJ2-5	NA	NA	TGTGCCAGCAGCTCACCCCGGGACACCTTCCAAGAGACCCAGTACTTC	CASSSPRDTFQETQYF
TRBV7-6	TRBJ2-7	TRBD2	NA	TGTGCCAGCAGCTTTACCCCCGCGGGAGGGTACGAGCAGTACTTC	CASSFTPAGGYEQYF
TRBV5-1	TRBJ1-1	NA	NA	TGCGCCAGCAGCTTGGTGGGTGGGCAGGGTGCTGAAGCTTTCTTT	CASSLVGGQGAEAFF
TRBV11-3	TRBJ2-5	NA	NA	TGTGCCAGCAGCCCGAGGATGGGAGAGACCCAGTACTTC	CASSPRMGETQYF
TRBV6-6	TRBJ1-5	TRBD1	NA	TGTGCCAGCAGTTACCTCGACAGGGTTCAGCCCCAGCATTTT	CASSYLDRVQPQHF
TRBV28	TRBJ2-5	TRBD1	NA	TGTGCCAGCAGGAACGACAGGGGGCTTGAGACCCAGTACTTC	CASRNDRGLETQYF
TRBV5-1	TRBJ2-7	TRBD1	few	TGCGCCAGCAGCTTGGATTCGGCAGGGGGCGAGCAGTACTTC	CASSLDSAGGEQYF
TRBV4-1	TRBJ1-1	NA	NA	TGCGCCAGCAGCCAAGTTCAACAGACAACTGAAGCTTTCTTT	CASSQVQQTTEAFF
TRBV7-8	TRBJ2-1	TRBD2	NA	TGTGCCAGCAGTTTGGCTAGCGGTATCTCCTACAATGAGCAGTTCTTC	CASSLASGISYNEQFF
TRBV5-1	TRBJ2-3	NA	NA	TGCGCCAGCAGCTGGGGGCAGGGGCCGGGCACAGATACGCAGTATTTT	CASSWGQGPGTDTQYF
TRBV7-8	TRBJ1-2	TRBD1	NA	TGTGCCAGCAGCTCCGGAGGGACAGGCTTCTATGGCTACACCTTC	CASSSGGTGFYGYTF
TRBV28	TRBJ1-1	TRBD1	NA	TGTGCCAGCAGTTCATCAACAGGGGGCGGTGAAGCTTTCTTT	CASSSSTGGGEAFF
TRBV7-2	TRBJ1-2	TRBD1	few	TGTGCCAGCAGCTTAGGTAGCCCCGGGGCAGGGGGCCATGGCTACACCTTC	CASSLGSPGAGGHGYTF
TRBV9	TRBJ2-3	TRBD2	few	TGTGCCAGCGGGAGGGCCGAACATTTAGCAGATACGCAGTATTTT	CASGRAEHLADTQYF
TRBV11-2	TRBJ2-1	TRBD2	NA	TGTGCCAGCAGCTTTGTGGCGGGAGGCCTTTACAATGAGCAGTTCTTC	CASSFVAGGLYNEQFF